Presented here are 6 T cell receptor beta chains from one specimen sequenced in a study of Ad26.COV2.S vaccination and SARS-CoV-2 variants. Documented treatment: some 19 received Ad26.COV2.S at low or high dose, single or two shots; 5 received placebo; per-sample allocation not given. Samples analyzed were those drawn on day 63 after the first vaccine or placebo injection. Clones were read by immunoSEQ multiplex PCR, and TCRdb kept only the in-frame ones, dropping some. The table lists approximately 480,000 clones, roughly nine tenths of them singletons. The specimen comprised peripheral blood, sampled in a trial of Ad26.COV2.S vaccine versus placebo. The receptors were gathered from a person between 18 and 60 years old who received the Ad26.COV2.S COVID-19 vaccine or a placebo.

This clone was recorded only once. J is TRBJ2-1 and V is TRBV10-2, with 7 bases matching TRBD2. Per germline, CDR1 WSHSY and CDR2 SAAADI. V shed 6 bases and J 3 bases; nucleotides not matched to a gene: 11. The CDR3 loop spans 16 amino acids. The CDR3 DNA reads as TGCGCCAGCAGCTCTAGGACTGGGAGGGGCTACAATGAGCAGTTCTTC. Translating gives CASSSRTGRGYNEQFF.

This chain connects TRBV19 to TRBJ2-1; 12 bases agree with TRBD1. This CDR3 contains 15 residues. Germline loops: CDR1 LNHDA, CDR2 SQIVND (reference sequence). The ends lost 5 bases at V and 9 bases at J; junction bases unmatched: 8. CDR3 protein: CASSSGTGGFSEQFF. CDR3 in DNA: TGTGCCAGTAGTTCCGGGACAGGGGGCTTCAGTGAGCAGTTCTTC.

The chain links TRBV19 to TRBJ1-6; 8 nucleotides match TRBD1. CDR3 length: 15 amino acids. The germline V gene encodes CDR1 LNHDA and CDR2 SQIVND (reference sequence). With 10 bases clipped from V and 7 bases from J, the junction kept 12 bases outside the gene matches. DNA of the CDR3: TGTGCCACAGCTCAGGGGGCCGGGCGCAATTCACCCCTCCACTTT. As protein: CATAQGAGRNSPLHF.

This chain links TRBV6-5 with TRBJ2-1; D is ambiguous. The V gene's germline CDR1 is MNHEY and CDR2 SVGAGI. The CDR3 length is 12 residues. The V end was cut by 8 bases, the J end by 7 bases, with 12 bases between. The CDR3 DNA reads as TGTGCCAGCGTCCAATCCCTTAATGAGCAGTTCTTC. It codes for CASVQSLNEQFF.

The chain employs TRBV7-8 and TRBJ1-4, with a possible D match to TRBD1 (5 bases). Trimming left V 4 bases short and J 7 bases short, with 22 bases between. Germline CDR1 SGHVS, CDR2 FQNEAQ. The CDR3 loop spans 17 amino acids. The CDR3 sequence is CASSSMRTTGLGEKLFF. In nucleotides, the CDR3 is TGTGCCAGCAGCTCAATGCGAACTACAGGCCTGGGTGAAAAACTGTTTTTT.

This chain joins TRBV2 and TRBJ1-1; a possible D gene is TRBD1 (5 bases). Germline-derived CDR1 and CDR2 are SNHLY and FYNNEI. There are 18 residues in the CDR3. V dropped 1 base and J dropped 0 bases, with 18 bases sitting between them. CDR3: CASSEGGVLGWMNTEAFF. The CDR3 DNA follows: TGTGCCAGCAGTGAAGGGGGGGTGTTAGGTTGGATGAACACTGAAGCTTTCTTT.